The 28 T cell receptor beta chains below all came from one sample that was sequenced in a study of T cells in Graves' hyperthyroidism and ophthalmopathy. Researchers took RNA transcripts and amplified the TCR beta CDR3 regions from them. Researchers ran a first-round RT-PCR on the TCR CDR3 using the HTBI primer set. TCRdb processed the multiplex PCR reads anew with MiXCR; each CDR3 protein has one entry. The sample has some 550,000 distinct CDR3 sequences, approximately 15% seen once. The sequencing sample was made of blood. These TCRs come from a woman in her thirties or forties with Graves' ophthalmopathy.

This clonotype was seen only a few times. This rearrangement joins TRBV24-1 to TRBJ1-5, with D hard to call. With 4 bases removed from V and 5 bases from J, the gap between germline ends came to 5 bases. The CDR3 is made up of 12 amino acids. Germline V gives CDR1 KGHDR, CDR2 SFDVKD. CDR3 loop: CATSDQDQPQHF. CDR3 nucleotides: TGTGCCACCAGTGACCAAGATCAGCCCCAGCATTTT.

This clonotype was recorded many times. The V and J genes are TRBV11-2 and TRBJ2-2; D is undetermined. V shed 4 bases and J shed 7 bases, with 19 bases lying between them. CDR1 is SGHAT, CDR2 FQNNGV, per germline. This CDR3 has 16 amino acids. The CDR3 coding sequence is TGTGCCAGCAGCTCCGGCCCCGGGCCTATCGGCGGGGAGCTGTTTTTT. The encoded protein is CASSSGPGPIGGELFF.

Concerning this clonotype itself: A much larger clone differs by one base, so this may be a read error. The chain recombines TRBV29-1 with TRBJ2-1, with D perhaps assigned TRBD1 or TRBD2 (6 bases each). The V end was cut by 3 bases, the J end by 13 bases, with 19 bases between. Germline values: CDR1 SQVTM, CDR2 ANQGSEA. The length of the CDR3 is 13 residues. The chain's CDR3 is CSVEGAGKAGQFF. The DNA for the CDR3 is TGCAGCGTTGAGGGGGCGGGGAAAGCAGGCCAGTTCTTC.

Regarding this clonotype: Given a much more abundant clone one base away, this may be a read error. The chain uses TRBV7-2 and TRBJ2-5, with TRBD2 matching over 7 bases. The CDR3 totals 14 residues. Germline lookup yields CDR1 SGHTA and CDR2 FQGNSA. The CDR3 sequence: CAGSLAGTSETQYF. CDR3 sequence (DNA): TGTGCCGGCAGCTTAGCGGGCACGTCGGAGACCCAGTACTTC.

This chain joins TRBV6-1 and TRBJ1-2; tentative D call: TRBD1 (5 bases). The CDR3 spans 15 residues. Looked up from germline, CDR1 is MNHNS and CDR2 is SASEGT. V lost 6 bases and J 4 bases, leaving 18 bases between the germline ends. The CDR3 spells CASRPKTAFAYGYTF. DNA for the CDR3: TGTGCCAGCAGGCCGAAGACAGCTTTCGCCTATGGCTACACCTTC.

V and J are TRBV18 and TRBJ2-1; TRBD2 matches at 7 bases. Germline V gene data show CDR1 as KGHSH and CDR2 as LQKENI. Trimming took 3 bases from V and 10 from J; bases not matched to a gene: 6. There are 13 residues in the CDR3. CDR3 region: CASSPQRGEEQFF. CDR3 nucleotides: TGTGCCAGCTCACCCCAGCGGGGCGAGGAGCAGTTCTTC.

This clonotype was recorded many times. V and J are TRBV20-1 and TRBJ2-2; D tentatively reads TRBD1 or TRBD2 (5 bases each). The CDR3 is made up of 15 amino acids. The ends were cut back, 0 bases at V and 7 bases at J, with 15 bases in the middle. CDR1 and CDR2 (germline): DFQATT, SNEGSKA (reference sequence). The DNA of the CDR3 is TGCAGTGCTAGAGACCGGGACCTAGTCGGCGGGGAGCTGTTTTTT. The encoded protein is CSARDRDLVGGELFF.

The chain carries TRBV28 and TRBJ2-2; D remains ambiguous. Germline loops: CDR1 MDHEN, CDR2 SYDVKM. The CDR3 has 17 residues. Trimming took off 5 bases at V and 6 bases at J, with 22 bases between the two ends. This CDR3 reads CASSPTLLMNKPGELFF. CDR3 in DNA: TGTGCCAGCAGTCCCACTCTCCTAATGAATAAACCCGGGGAGCTGTTTTTT.

This clonotype has a count of ten or more. The chain is built from TRBV27 and TRBJ2-7; 10 bases match TRBD1. Germline assignment: CDR1 MNHEY and CDR2 SMNVEV (reference sequence). This CDR3 has 15 amino acids. The junction had 7 bases not matched to a gene; V was cut back by 6 bases and J by 2 bases. CDR3 sequence reads: CASSLTGQGAYEQYF. The CDR3 bases are TGTGCCAGCAGCCTTACCGGACAGGGGGCCTACGAGCAGTACTTC.

In this sample, this clonotype turned up a few times. In DNA, the CDR3 is TGCGCCAGCAGCCACGCTGCGCAGAGGACTAATGAAAAACTGTTTTTT. It is translated as CASSHAAQRTNEKLFF. The chain uses TRBV4-1 and TRBJ1-4; D gene uncertain. V lost 3 bases and J 2 bases, leaving 13 bases between the germline ends. CDR1 MGHRA and CDR2 YSYEKL come from the germline V gene. This CDR3 comprises 16 residues.

V and J are TRBV5-5 and TRBJ2-3, with D tentatively TRBD2 (6 bases). The CDR3 is 15 residues long. Germline-derived CDR1 and CDR2 are SGHKS and YYEKEE (reference sequence). V lost 1 base and J 2 bases, leaving 11 bases between the germline ends. CDR3 sequence: CASSLRRGYTDTQYF. In nucleotides, the CDR3 is TGTGCCAGCAGCTTGCGGCGGGGATACACAGATACGCAGTATTTT.

This clonotype was detected only a few times. V usage is TRBV2 and J usage is TRBJ2-1; TRBD2 aligns across 7 bases. V lost 7 bases to trimming and J lost 4 bases; unmatched junction nucleotides: 13. The germline V gene encodes CDR1 SNHLY and CDR2 FYNNEI. This CDR3 has 16 amino acids. The DNA for the CDR3 is TGTGCCAGCACTCGCCTTTGGGGGGGGGTGTACAATGAGCAGTTCTTC. This encodes CASTRLWGGVYNEQFF.

V and J are TRBV30 and TRBJ1-1; D possibly corresponds to TRBD1 (5 bases). Germline lookup yields CDR1 GTSNPN and CDR2 SVGIG (reference sequence). Between the trimmed V and J ends, which lost 2 bases and 1 base, there was a span of 14 bases. The CDR3 loop spans 15 amino acids. The CDR3 sequence is CAWSTRGRRNTEAFF. CDR3 nucleotide sequence: TGTGCCTGGAGTACCCGGGGACGGAGGAACACTGAAGCTTTCTTT.

This clonotype was seen a few times. V and J are TRBV19 and TRBJ1-1; 8 positions agree with TRBD1. With V trimmed by 7 bases and J by 6 bases, 7 bases remained unmatched. This CDR3 contains 13 residues. Germline V gene sequence: CDR1 LNHDA, CDR2 SQIVND (reference sequence). CDR3 region: CASNQHRGSEAFF. The CDR3 bases are TGTGCCAGTAACCAGCACAGGGGGTCTGAAGCTTTCTTT.

At least ten counts were recorded for this clonotype. The rearrangement links TRBV7-9 to TRBJ2-7; D is unresolved. V lost 3 bases and J 3 bases, leaving 9 bases between the germline ends. CDR3 length equals 13 residues. In germline, CDR1 is SEHNR, CDR2 FQNEAQ (reference sequence). CDR3 sequence: CASSLAGYYEQYF. The DNA for the CDR3 is TGTGCCAGCAGCTTGGCCGGATACTACGAGCAGTACTTC.

A few counts support this clonotype. The chain uses TRBV27 and TRBJ2-1; TRBD2 agrees at 12 bases. Trimming cost V 1 base and J 7 bases; bases outside gene matches: 8. CDR1 is MNHEY, CDR2 SMNVEV, per germline (reference sequence). This CDR3 is built from 17 residues. The CDR3 DNA reads as TGTGCCAGCAGTTTATATTACGGGACTAGCGGGTTTAATGAGCAGTTCTTC. Its translation is CASSLYYGTSGFNEQFF.

This clonotype occurred many times. The chain's CDR3 is CASSGGLGTDTQYF. As DNA, the CDR3 is TGCGCCAGCAGCGGGGGGCTAGGCACAGATACGCAGTATTTT. This chain uses TRBV5-1 with TRBJ2-3; possibly TRBD1 or TRBD2 for D (6 bases each). Per the germline V gene, CDR1 is SGHRS and CDR2 is YFSETQ. Trimming took off 4 bases at V and 1 base at J, with 10 bases between the two ends. This CDR3 comprises 14 residues.

The chain recombines TRBV5-1 with TRBJ1-3; 8 nucleotides match TRBD1. The V segment lost 1 base and the J segment 3 bases; nucleotides outside the gene matches: 3. This CDR3 has 15 amino acids. Germline V lookup: CDR1 SGHRS, CDR2 YFSETQ. In DNA form, the CDR3 reads TGCGCCAGCAGCTTGCAGGGGGCGCATGGAAACACCATATATTTT. This translates into CASSLQGAHGNTIYF. The variable domain in full, with the rest retrieved from reference TRBV5-1 and TRBJ1-3, is KAGVTQTPRYLIKTRGQQVTLSCSPISGHRSVSWYQQTPGQGLQFLFEYFSETQRNKGNFPGRFSGRQFSNSRSEMNVSTLELGDSALYLCASSLQGAHGNTIYFGEGSWLTVV.

This clonotype appeared a few times. V usage is TRBV20-1 and J usage is TRBJ2-1, with 14 bases aligning to TRBD2. Unmatched junction bases numbered 12, after V lost 1 base and J lost 4 bases. CDR3 length: 19 residues. Germline V gene data show CDR1 as DFQATT and CDR2 as SNEGSKA (reference sequence). In DNA, the CDR3 is TGCAGTGCTAGAGTTCCGGACAGGGGACTAGCGGGAGTTTACAATGAGCAGTTCTTC. Translation gives CSARVPDRGLAGVYNEQFF.

In this sample, this clonotype turned up many times. The J gene is TRBJ1-1, the V gene TRBV6-1, with 7 bases that match TRBD1. Looked up from germline, CDR1 is MNHNS and CDR2 is SASEGT. The CDR3 is made up of 13 amino acids. V trimming: 3 bases; J trimming: 11 bases; junction bases outside the gene matches: 9. The CDR3 loop reads CASSDLLDREAFF. DNA for the CDR3: TGTGCCAGCAGTGATCTCCTTGACAGGGAGGCTTTCTTT.

This clonotype was recorded many times. V is TRBV7-9 and J is TRBJ1-1; D perhaps matches TRBD1 (5 bases). The CDR3 runs 14 residues. The germline V gene encodes CDR1 SEHNR and CDR2 FQNEAQ (reference sequence). Trimming stripped 5 bases from V and 2 bases from J, with 12 bases between. CDR3 sequence reads: CASSTTRGNTEAFF. The CDR3 DNA reads TGTGCCAGCAGCACCACTAGGGGAAACACTGAAGCTTTCTTT.

This clonotype was found many times. The V and J genes are TRBV20-1 and TRBJ2-2; D remains ambiguous. The CDR3 sequence is 14 residues long. The V end was cut by 3 bases, the J end by 4 bases, with 12 bases between. Germline CDR1 and CDR2: DFQATT and SNEGSKA (reference sequence). The CDR3 DNA follows: TGCAGTGCTAGTTTGGGGTCACTCACCGGGGAGCTGTTTTTT. Residues: CSASLGSLTGELFF.

This clonotype was counted between two and nine times. A read error may account for a junction end that differs from germline. The genes are TRBV12-3 or TRBV12-4 and TRBJ2-1, with 11 bases that match TRBD2. This CDR3 is built from 13 residues. The CDR3 loop reads CASSIAGGGEQFF. The CDR3 DNA is TGTGCCAGCAGTATAGCGGGAGGGGGTGAGCAGTTCTTC.

This clonotype has at least ten counts. The rearrangement links TRBV7-3 to TRBJ2-1; the D gene is possibly TRBD2 (6 bases). V lost 4 bases, J lost 0 bases, and 10 bases lay in between. Germline V gives CDR1 SGHTA, CDR2 FQGTGA. The CDR3 totals 15 residues. Here the CDR3 reads CASSSAGTSYNEQFF. In DNA, the CDR3 is TGTGCCAGCAGCTCAGCGGGTACCTCCTACAATGAGCAGTTCTTC.

This clonotype was recorded many times. V gene TRBV20-1 combines with J gene TRBJ2-1, with unresolved D. This CDR3 spans 11 amino acids. V lost 5 bases and J lost 11, with 13 bases in between. Germline values: CDR1 DFQATT, CDR2 SNEGSKA (reference sequence). The CDR3 sequence: CSALSVDKQFF. CDR3 coding DNA: TGCAGTGCTCTTAGTGTGGATAAGCAGTTCTTC.

This clonotype was counted many times. This chain joins TRBV6-1 and TRBJ1-6; TRBD1 agrees at 7 bases. CDR3 size: 15 residues. The germline gives CDR1 MNHNS, CDR2 SASEGT. V lost 6 bases, J lost 10 bases, and 12 bases stayed unmatched. This chain's CDR3 is CASSAMTGLDSPLHF. The CDR3 nucleotides read TGTGCCAGCAGCGCCATGACAGGGCTAGACTCACCCCTCCACTTT.

The chain recombines TRBV10-2 with TRBJ2-5; 7 bases align to TRBD2. The CDR3 is 14 amino acids. Trimming cost V 3 bases and J 4 bases; bases outside gene matches: 5. CDR1 is WSHSY, CDR2 SAAADI, per germline. The CDR3 nucleotides are TGCGCCAGCAGTGATAACTGGGGGGGAGAGACCCAGTACTTC. Translation gives CASSDNWGGETQYF.

This clonotype was picked up many times. The chain couples TRBV20-1 to TRBJ2-1; 7 nucleotides align to TRBD2. The CDR3 sequence is 13 residues long. Per germline, CDR1 DFQATT and CDR2 SNEGSKA (reference sequence). The V gene end was trimmed by 2 bases and the J gene end by 10 bases; junction bases not matched to a gene: 8. CDR3 nucleotide sequence: TGCAGTGCTAGACCTAGCGGAAAAGACGAGCAGTTCTTC. The encoded protein is CSARPSGKDEQFF.